This T cell receptor (beta chain) was recovered during a study of blood T cell repertoires in COVID-19. Authors' analysis steps: Estimation of nucleated cell counts was performed using reference gene primer amplification. Here immunoSEQ multiplex PCR was the method, and the copy in TCRdb shows in-frame clones only, minus some. Clone size and the V and J calls come from that table; the DNA yielded D and trimming. The profile covers under 150,000 clones, with 85% appearing a single time and 6.2% taken by the ten largest. Sequencing was done on a sample of PBMCs or T cells enriched from blood (not recorded which). This TCR derives from a woman aged 40 to 55 who had recovered from COVID-19.

The CDR3 nucleotides read TGTGCCATCAGTGCGGGAGGGGGTAATTCACCCCTCCACTTT. It codes for CAISAGGGNSPLHF. This chain connects TRBV10-3 to TRBJ1-6; D may be TRBD1 (6 bases). The V gene lost 4 bases and the J gene lost 6 bases, with 10 bases spanning the gap. This CDR3 is built from 14 residues. Germline assignment: CDR1 ENHRY and CDR2 SYGVKD.